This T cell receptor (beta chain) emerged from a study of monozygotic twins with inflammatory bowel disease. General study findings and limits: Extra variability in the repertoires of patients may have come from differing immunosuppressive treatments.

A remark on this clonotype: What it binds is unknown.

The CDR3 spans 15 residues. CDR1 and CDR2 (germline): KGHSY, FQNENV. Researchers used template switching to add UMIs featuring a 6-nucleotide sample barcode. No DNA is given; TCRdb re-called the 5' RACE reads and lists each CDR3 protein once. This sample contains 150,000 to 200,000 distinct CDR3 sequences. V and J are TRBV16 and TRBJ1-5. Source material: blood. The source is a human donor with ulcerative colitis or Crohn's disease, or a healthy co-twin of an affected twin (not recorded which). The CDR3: CASSQDWGSNQPQHF. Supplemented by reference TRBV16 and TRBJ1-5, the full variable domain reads GEEVAQTPKHLVRGEGQKAKLYCAPIKGHSYVFWYQQVLKNEFKFLISFQNENVFDETGMPKERFSAKCLPNSPCSLEIQATKLEDSAVYFCASSQDWGSNQPQHFGDGTRLSIL.